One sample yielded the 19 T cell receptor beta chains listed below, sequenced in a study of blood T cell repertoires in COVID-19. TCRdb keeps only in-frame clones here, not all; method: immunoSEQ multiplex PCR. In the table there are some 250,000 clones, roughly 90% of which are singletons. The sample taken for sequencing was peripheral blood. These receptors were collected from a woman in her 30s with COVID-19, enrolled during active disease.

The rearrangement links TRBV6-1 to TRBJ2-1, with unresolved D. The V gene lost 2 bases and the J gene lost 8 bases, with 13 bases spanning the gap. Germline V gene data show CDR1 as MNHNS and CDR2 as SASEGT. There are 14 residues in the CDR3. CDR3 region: CASSELATSDEQFF. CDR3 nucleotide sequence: TGTGCCAGCAGTGAATTAGCCACCTCCGATGAGCAGTTCTTC.

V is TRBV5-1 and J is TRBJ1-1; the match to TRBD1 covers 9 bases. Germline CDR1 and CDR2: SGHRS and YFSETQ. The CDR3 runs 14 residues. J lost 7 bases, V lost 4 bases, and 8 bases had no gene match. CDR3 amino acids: CASSPLTGGSEAFF. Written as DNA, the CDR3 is TGCGCCAGCAGCCCACTGACAGGGGGGAGTGAAGCTTTCTTT.

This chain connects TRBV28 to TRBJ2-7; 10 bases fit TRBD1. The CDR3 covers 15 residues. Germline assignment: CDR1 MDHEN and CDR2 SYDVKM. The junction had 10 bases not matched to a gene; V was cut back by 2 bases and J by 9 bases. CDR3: CASSLRLDRGRGQYF. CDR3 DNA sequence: TGTGCCAGCAGTTTACGACTCGACAGGGGGCGGGGGCAGTACTTC. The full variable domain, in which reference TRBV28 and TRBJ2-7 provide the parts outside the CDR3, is DVKVTQSSRYLVKRTGEKVFLECVQDMDHENMFWYRQDPGLGLRLIYFSYDVKMKEKGDIPEGYSVSREKKERFSLILESASTNQTSMYLCASSLRLDRGRGQYFGPGTRLTVT.

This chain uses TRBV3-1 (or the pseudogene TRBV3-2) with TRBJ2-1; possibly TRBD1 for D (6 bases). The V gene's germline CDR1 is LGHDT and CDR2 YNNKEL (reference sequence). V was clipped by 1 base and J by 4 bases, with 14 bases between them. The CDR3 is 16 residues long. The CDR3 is CASSQVRGPSYNEQFF. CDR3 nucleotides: TGTGCCAGCAGCCAAGTCAGGGGACCCTCTTACAATGAGCAGTTCTTC.

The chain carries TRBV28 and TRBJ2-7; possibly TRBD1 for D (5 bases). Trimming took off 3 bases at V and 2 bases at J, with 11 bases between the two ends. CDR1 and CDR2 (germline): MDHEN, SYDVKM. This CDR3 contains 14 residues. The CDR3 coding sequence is TGTGCCAGCAGTTTTGGTCAGGGTCCCTACGAGCAGTACTTC. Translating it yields CASSFGQGPYEQYF.

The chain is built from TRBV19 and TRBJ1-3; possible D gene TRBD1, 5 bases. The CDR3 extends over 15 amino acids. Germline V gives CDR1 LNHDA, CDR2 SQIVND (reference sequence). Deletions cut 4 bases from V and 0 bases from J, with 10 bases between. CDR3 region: CASSKDTSSGNTIYF. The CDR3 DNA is TGTGCCAGTAGTAAGGACACGAGCTCTGGAAACACCATATATTTT.

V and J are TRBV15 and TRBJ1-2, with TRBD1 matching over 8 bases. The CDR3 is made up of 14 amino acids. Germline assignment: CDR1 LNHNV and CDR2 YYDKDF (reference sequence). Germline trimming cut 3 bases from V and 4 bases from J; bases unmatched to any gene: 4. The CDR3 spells CATSRDRVAYGYTF. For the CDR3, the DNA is TGTGCCACCAGCAGGGACAGGGTCGCCTATGGCTACACCTTC.

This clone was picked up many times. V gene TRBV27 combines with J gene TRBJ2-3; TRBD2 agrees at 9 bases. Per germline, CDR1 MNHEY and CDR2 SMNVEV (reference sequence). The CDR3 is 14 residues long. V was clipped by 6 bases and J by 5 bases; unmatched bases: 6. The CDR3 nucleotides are TGTGCCAGCAGCGCGGGGGGGCCCGTAGATACGCAGTATTTT. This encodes CASSAGGPVDTQYF.

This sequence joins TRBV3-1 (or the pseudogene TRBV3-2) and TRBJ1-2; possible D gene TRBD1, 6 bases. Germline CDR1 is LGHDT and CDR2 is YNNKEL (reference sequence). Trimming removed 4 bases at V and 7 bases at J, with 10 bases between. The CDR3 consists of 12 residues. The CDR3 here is CASSRDMGGYTF. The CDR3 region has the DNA TGTGCCAGCAGCCGGGACATGGGTGGCTACACCTTC.

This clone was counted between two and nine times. Here the CDR3 DNA reads TGTGCCAGCAGTGAACTGACTAGCACAAAAAACATTCAGTACTTC. Protein product: CASSELTSTKNIQYF. This rearrangement joins TRBV2 to TRBJ2-4, with 7 nucleotides matching TRBD2. CDR3 length: 15 residues. The junction had 5 bases not matched to a gene; V was cut back by 2 bases and J by 4 bases. Per germline, CDR1 SNHLY and CDR2 FYNNEI.

CDR3 loop: CASSPFGDGTVYGYTF. CDR3 in DNA: TGTGCCAGCAGCCCATTCGGGGACGGGACAGTCTATGGCTACACCTTC. This chain joins TRBV4-2 and TRBJ1-2; TRBD1 agrees at 7 bases. The CDR3 spans 16 residues. Germline V gene lookup returns CDR1 LGHNA and CDR2 YNFKEQ. J lost 4 bases, V lost 4 bases, and 12 bases had no gene match.

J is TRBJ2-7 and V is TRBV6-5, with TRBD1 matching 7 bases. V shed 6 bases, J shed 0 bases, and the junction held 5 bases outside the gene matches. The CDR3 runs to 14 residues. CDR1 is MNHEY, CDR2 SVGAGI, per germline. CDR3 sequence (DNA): TGTGCCAGCAGACGGGACAGTCGCTCCTACGAGCAGTACTTC. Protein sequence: CASRRDSRSYEQYF.

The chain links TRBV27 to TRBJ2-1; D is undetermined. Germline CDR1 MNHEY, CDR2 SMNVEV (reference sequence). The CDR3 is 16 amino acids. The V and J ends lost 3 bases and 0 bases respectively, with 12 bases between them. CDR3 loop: CASSFLGGASYNEQFF. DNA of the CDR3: TGTGCCAGCAGTTTCCTCGGCGGAGCCTCCTACAATGAGCAGTTCTTC.

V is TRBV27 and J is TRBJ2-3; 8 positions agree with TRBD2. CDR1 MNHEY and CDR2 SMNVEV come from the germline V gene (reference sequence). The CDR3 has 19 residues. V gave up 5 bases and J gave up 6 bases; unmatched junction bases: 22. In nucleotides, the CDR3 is TGTGCCAGCAGTCCCCAGCGGGGGCGGGGGTTCCGGCCGCGGGATACGCAGTATTTT. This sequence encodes CASSPQRGRGFRPRDTQYF.

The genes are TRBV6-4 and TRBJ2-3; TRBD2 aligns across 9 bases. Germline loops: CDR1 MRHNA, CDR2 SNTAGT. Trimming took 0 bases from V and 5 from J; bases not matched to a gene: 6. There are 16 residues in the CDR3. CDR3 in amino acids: CASSDSAGGPLDTQYF. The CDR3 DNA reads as TGTGCCAGCAGTGACTCGGCGGGGGGGCCACTAGATACGCAGTATTTT.

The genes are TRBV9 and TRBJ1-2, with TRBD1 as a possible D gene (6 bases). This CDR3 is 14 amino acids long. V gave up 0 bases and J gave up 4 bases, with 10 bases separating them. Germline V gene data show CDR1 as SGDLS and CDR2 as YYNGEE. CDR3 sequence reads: CASSVAGGAYGYTF. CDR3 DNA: TGTGCCAGCAGCGTAGCTGGGGGCGCCTATGGCTACACCTTC. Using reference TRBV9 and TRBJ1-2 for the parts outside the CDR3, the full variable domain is DSGVTQTPKHLITATGQRVTLRCSPRSGDLSVYWYQQSLDQGLQFLIQYYNGEERAKGNILERFSAQQFPDLHSELNLSSLELGDSALYFCASSVAGGAYGYTFGSGTRLTVV.

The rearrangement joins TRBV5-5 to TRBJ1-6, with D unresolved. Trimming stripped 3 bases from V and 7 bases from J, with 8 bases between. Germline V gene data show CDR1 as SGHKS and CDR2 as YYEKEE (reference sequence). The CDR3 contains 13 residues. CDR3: CASSSAGNSPLHF. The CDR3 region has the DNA TGTGCCAGCAGCTCGGCGGGGAATTCACCCCTCCACTTT.

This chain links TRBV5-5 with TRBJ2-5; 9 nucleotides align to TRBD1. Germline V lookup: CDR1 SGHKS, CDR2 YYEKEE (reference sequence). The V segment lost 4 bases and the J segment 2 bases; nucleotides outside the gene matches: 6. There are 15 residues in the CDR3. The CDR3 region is CASSPQGAFQETQYF. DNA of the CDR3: TGTGCCAGCAGCCCACAGGGGGCGTTTCAAGAGACCCAGTACTTC.

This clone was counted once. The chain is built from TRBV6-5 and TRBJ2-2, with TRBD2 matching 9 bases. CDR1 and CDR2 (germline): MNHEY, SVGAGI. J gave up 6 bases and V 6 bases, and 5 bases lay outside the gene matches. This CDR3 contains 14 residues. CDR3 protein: CASSRGLAPGELFF. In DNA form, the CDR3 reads TGTGCCAGCAGCAGGGGACTAGCCCCCGGGGAGCTGTTTTTT.